These 28 T cell receptor beta chains originate from one sample sequenced in a study of blood T cell repertoires in COVID-19. The protocol was immunoSEQ multiplex PCR, while the TCRdb copy is restricted to in-frame clones and leaves out a portion. The sample holds 300,000 to 400,000 clones, 88% seen once. Material for sequencing was PBMCs or T cells enriched from blood (not recorded which). The receptors here all came from a man younger than 40 who had recovered from COVID-19.

This rearrangement joins TRBV10-2 to TRBJ2-2, with 8 bases fitting TRBD1. The J segment lost 6 bases and the V segment lost 5 bases, leaving 2 bases of the junction unmatched. There are 13 residues in the CDR3. CDR1 and CDR2 from the germline V gene are WSHSY and SAAADI. As DNA, the CDR3 is TGCGCCAGCAGTCAACAGGGGGCCGGGGAGCTGTTTTTT. Its translation: CASSQQGAGELFF.

The V and J genes are TRBV7-3 and TRBJ1-2; 7 nucleotides agree with TRBD1. The junction had 16 bases not matched to a gene; V was cut back by 5 bases and J by 4 bases. The CDR3 length is 17 residues. The germline CDR1 and CDR2 sequences are SGHTA and FQGTGA. Here the CDR3 reads CASSPRTGSFYCYGYTF. CDR3 DNA: TGTGCCAGCAGCCCCCGGACAGGATCTTTTTATTGCTATGGCTACACCTTC.

V usage is TRBV2 and J usage is TRBJ2-7; D call uncertain. Germline V gene lookup returns CDR1 SNHLY and CDR2 FYNNEI. Trimming cost V 4 bases and J 4 bases, with 8 bases left between them. CDR3 length: 12 amino acids. CDR3 region: CASSVSYYEQYF. For the CDR3, the DNA is TGTGCCAGCAGTGTTTCTTATTACGAGCAGTACTTC. The complete variable domain, with remaining parts taken from reference TRBV2 and TRBJ2-7, reads EPEVTQTPSHQVTQMGQEVILRCVPISNHLYFYWYRQILGQKVEFLVSFYNNEISEKSEIFDDQFSVERPDGSNFTLKIRSTKLEDSAMYFCASSVSYYEQYFGPGTRLTVT.

The chain has TRBV2 and TRBJ2-7; TRBD2 matches 14 bases. CDR1 SNHLY and CDR2 FYNNEI come from the germline V gene. The CDR3 runs 17 residues. With V trimmed by 6 bases and J by 4 bases, 11 bases remained unmatched. In DNA form, the CDR3 reads TGTGCCAGCAGGGATGGGACTAGCGGGGGCCCGTTTTACGAGCAGTACTTC. Protein: CASRDGTSGGPFYEQYF.

J is TRBJ2-1 and V is TRBV15; 8 nucleotides align to TRBD1. There are 13 residues in the CDR3. Germline trimming cut 5 bases from V and 6 bases from J; bases unmatched to any gene: 3. Germline V gene sequence: CDR1 LNHNV, CDR2 YYDKDF (reference sequence). The CDR3 region has the DNA TGTGCCACCAGCGGGACAGGATCCAATGAGCAGTTCTTC. This codes for CATSGTGSNEQFF.

The genes are TRBV13 and TRBJ2-3; TRBD1 is a possible D gene (6 bases). Per the germline V gene, CDR1 is PRHDT and CDR2 is FYEKMQ (reference sequence). V was pared by 5 bases and J by 0 bases, with 12 bases between. The CDR3 has 15 residues. CDR3 protein: CASSQGQFSTDTQYF. The CDR3, as DNA: TGTGCCAGCAGCCAAGGACAGTTTAGCACAGATACGCAGTATTTT.

V gene TRBV5-4 combines with J gene TRBJ2-5; 13 bases line up with TRBD2. The CDR3 is made up of 17 amino acids. The junction had 4 bases not matched to a gene; V was cut back by 2 bases and J by 0 bases. The germline gives CDR1 SGHNT, CDR2 YYREEE (reference sequence). CDR3 bases: TGTGCCAGCAGCTTACTAGCGGGGGGGAAGTACCAAGAGACCCAGTACTTC. The encoded protein is CASSLLAGGKYQETQYF.

This rearrangement joins TRBV27 to TRBJ1-2; TRBD1 agrees at 8 bases. The CDR3 contains 13 residues. After removal of 5 bases from V and 4 bases from J, the junction contained 3 bases not matched to a gene. Germline lookup yields CDR1 MNHEY and CDR2 SMNVEV (reference sequence). This CDR3 is CASSPDRGYGYTF. CDR3 DNA: TGTGCCAGCAGTCCAGACAGGGGCTATGGCTACACCTTC.

This rearrangement joins TRBV12-3 or TRBV12-4 to TRBJ1-5; perhaps TRBD1 as D (6 bases). The CDR3 has 13 residues. Trimming left V 0 bases short and J 6 bases short, with 6 bases between. The CDR3 here is CASSLARGQPQHF. DNA for the CDR3: TGTGCCAGCAGTTTAGCCAGGGGTCAGCCCCAGCATTTT.

This chain links TRBV4-2 with TRBJ2-2; the D is unclear. The germline V gene encodes CDR1 LGHNA and CDR2 YNFKEQ. The CDR3 runs 15 residues. V was clipped by 0 bases and J by 7 bases, with 12 bases between them. The CDR3 nucleotides read TGTGCCAGCAGCCAAGAACGCCGGAGCAGCGGGGAGCTGTTTTTT. This encodes CASSQERRSSGELFF.

The chain combines TRBV9 with TRBJ2-3; tentatively, D is TRBD2 (5 bases). The CDR3 runs to 15 residues. Germline assignment: CDR1 SGDLS and CDR2 YYNGEE. Between the trimmed V and J ends, which lost 0 bases and 3 bases, there was a span of 11 bases. The CDR3 spells CASSVDARGTDTQYF. The CDR3 DNA is TGTGCCAGCAGCGTAGATGCGAGAGGGACAGATACGCAGTATTTT. The full variable domain, with the rest looked up from reference TRBV9 and TRBJ2-3, is DSGVTQTPKHLITATGQRVTLRCSPRSGDLSVYWYQQSLDQGLQFLIQYYNGEERAKGNILERFSAQQFPDLHSELNLSSLELGDSALYFCASSVDARGTDTQYFGPGTRLTVL.

The CDR3 DNA follows: TGCGCCAGCAGCTTGGGGCGGGGTGGAGGCACAGATACGCAGTATTTT. It specifies CASSLGRGGGTDTQYF. The chain employs TRBV5-1 and TRBJ2-3; TRBD2 is a possible D gene (6 bases). Trimming left V 0 bases short and J 1 base short, with 12 bases between. The CDR3 covers 16 residues. Germline V lookup: CDR1 SGHRS, CDR2 YFSETQ.

The genes are TRBV28 and TRBJ1-3; 8 nucleotides line up with TRBD1. CDR1 and CDR2 from the germline V gene are MDHEN and SYDVKM. The CDR3 spans 14 residues. V lost 6 bases and J lost 3; bases outside the gene matches: 4. The DNA for the CDR3 is TGTGCCAGCAGCCGCGACAGGGGTGGAAACACCATATATTTT. As protein: CASSRDRGGNTIYF.

In DNA form, the CDR3 reads TGTGCCAGCAGCCCGATCGAGGACAGGGGGCCCGGTGAAAAACTGTTTTTT. This gives the protein CASSPIEDRGPGEKLFF. The chain carries TRBV3-1 (or the pseudogene TRBV3-2) and TRBJ1-4; TRBD1 matches at 11 bases. The CDR3 spans 17 residues. Germline V gene sequence: CDR1 LGHDT, CDR2 YNNKEL (reference sequence). Germline trimming cut 4 bases from V and 7 bases from J; bases unmatched to any gene: 11.

In regard to this clone: The sample holds other DNA sequences that translate to the same CDR3. The chain couples TRBV28 to TRBJ2-7, with 8 bases lining up with TRBD1. This CDR3 contains 13 residues. V shed 6 bases and J 3 bases; nucleotides not matched to a gene: 4. Germline assignment: CDR1 MDHEN and CDR2 SYDVKM. For the CDR3, the DNA is TGTGCCAGCAGGTCTACAGGGGGCTACGAGCAGTACTTC. This gives the protein CASRSTGGYEQYF.

The J gene is TRBJ1-1, the V gene TRBV2; a weak D match, TRBD1 (5 bases). The CDR3 runs to 12 residues. Trimming stripped 7 bases from V and 8 bases from J, with 14 bases between. Germline CDR1 is SNHLY and CDR2 is FYNNEI. This CDR3 reads CASNADIGEAFF. In DNA, the CDR3 is TGTGCCAGCAACGCGGACATCGGGGAAGCTTTCTTT.

The chain has TRBV15 and TRBJ1-4; no clear D gene. The ends were cut back, 1 base at V and 1 base at J, with 10 bases in the middle. Germline V gene sequence: CDR1 LNHNV, CDR2 YYDKDF (reference sequence). The CDR3 spans 16 residues. The chain's CDR3 is CATSRAPGGTNEKLFF. The CDR3 nucleotides are TGTGCCACCAGCAGAGCTCCCGGTGGAACTAATGAAAAACTGTTTTTT.

This chain uses TRBV27 with TRBJ2-5, with 7 bases aligning to TRBD1. V was clipped by 5 bases and J by 5 bases; unmatched bases: 17. The CDR3 is 17 residues long. Germline loops: CDR1 MNHEY, CDR2 SMNVEV (reference sequence). The CDR3 sequence: CASSIRDSTLRGETQYF. The CDR3, as DNA: TGTGCCAGCAGTATCAGGGACAGCACCTTAAGGGGGGAGACCCAGTACTTC.

V and J are TRBV25-1 and TRBJ2-1, with 10 nucleotides matching TRBD1. V was pared by 1 base and J by 3 bases, with 3 bases of the junction left unmatched. There are 16 residues in the CDR3. Germline lookup yields CDR1 MGHDK and CDR2 SYGVNS. The CDR3 sequence: CASSELGTGVYNEQFF. The CDR3 DNA follows: TGTGCCAGCAGTGAATTGGGGACAGGGGTCTACAATGAGCAGTTCTTC. The variable domain in full, with the rest retrieved from reference TRBV25-1 and TRBJ2-1, is EADIYQTPRYLVIGTGKKITLECSQTMGHDKMYWYQQDPGMELHLIHYSYGVNSTEKGDLSSESTVSRIRTEHFPLTLESARPSHTSQYLCASSELGTGVYNEQFFGPGTRLTVL.

The rearrangement links TRBV7-2 to TRBJ1-5; the match to TRBD1 covers 7 bases. V was clipped by 5 bases and J by 5 bases; unmatched bases: 0. CDR3 size: 12 residues. Per the germline V gene, CDR1 is SGHTA and CDR2 is FQGNSA. CDR3 sequence reads: CASSQGDQPQHF. CDR3 DNA sequence: TGTGCCAGCAGCCAGGGGGATCAGCCCCAGCATTTT.

The J gene is TRBJ2-2, the V gene TRBV15, with 7 bases matching TRBD2. The CDR3 loop spans 17 amino acids. With 0 bases clipped from V and 2 bases from J, the junction kept 6 bases outside the gene matches. Germline V gene data show CDR1 as LNHNV and CDR2 as YYDKDF (reference sequence). The CDR3 DNA reads as TGTGCCACCAGCAGAGATCGCGCGGGGGTTAACACCGGGGAGCTGTTTTTT. As protein: CATSRDRAGVNTGELFF.

This chain uses TRBV7-2 with TRBJ2-7, with D possibly matching TRBD2 (7 bases). Germline lookup yields CDR1 SGHTA and CDR2 FQGNSA. This CDR3 contains 15 residues. Trimming removed 0 bases from V and 3 bases from J, with 12 bases in between. The CDR3 bases are TGTGCCAGCAGCTTAGCTCGGGGGGCTTACTACGAGCAGTACTTC. Amino acids: CASSLARGAYYEQYF.

The V and J genes are TRBV6-1 and TRBJ1-6, with 7 bases identical to TRBD1. This CDR3 is 15 amino acids long. V was pared by 1 base and J by 9 bases, with 6 bases of the junction left unmatched. Germline V CDR1 and CDR2: MNHNS, SASEGT. CDR3 nucleotide sequence: TGTGCCAGCAGTGAAGGCCCACAGGGGTCTTCACCCCTCCACTTT. It yields the protein CASSEGPQGSSPLHF.

The CDR3 reads CASSPSGRGVRNYGYTF. CDR3 sequence (DNA): TGTGCCAGCAGCCCTTCGGGCAGGGGGGTTCGTAACTATGGCTACACCTTC. The chain combines TRBV21-1 with TRBJ1-2; the D call in the table, TRBD1, was not verified against the DNA. TRBV21-1 is a pseudogene locus. The CDR3 runs 17 residues.

This chain links TRBV25-1 with TRBJ2-2; 7 positions match TRBD1. V shed 3 bases, J shed 4 bases, and the junction held 5 bases outside the gene matches. This CDR3 region has 15 residues. CDR1 and CDR2 (germline): MGHDK, SYGVNS. CDR3 coding DNA: TGTGCCAGCAGTGACGTGGACAGGTCCACCGGGGAGCTGTTTTTT. Protein product: CASSDVDRSTGELFF.

The chain employs TRBV7-9 and TRBJ2-1; D might be TRBD1 (6 bases). The CDR3 runs to 14 residues. CDR1 is SEHNR and CDR2 is FQNEAQ in the germline V gene (reference sequence). With 6 bases removed from V and 3 bases from J, the gap between germline ends came to 12 bases. The chain's CDR3 is CASRPGQRYNEQFF. Here the CDR3 DNA reads TGTGCCAGCAGACCAGGACAGCGCTACAATGAGCAGTTCTTC.

This clone was recorded a few times. The chain couples TRBV5-6 to TRBJ1-6, with TRBD1 identical over 9 bases. The germline V gene encodes CDR1 SGHDT and CDR2 YYEEEE. J lost 9 bases, V lost 6 bases, and 10 bases had no gene match. This CDR3 region has 15 residues. CDR3 residues: CASTIDRGEGSPLHF. The CDR3 DNA is TGTGCCAGCACCATCGACAGGGGGGAAGGTTCACCCCTCCACTTT. Drawing the rest from reference TRBV5-6 and TRBJ1-6, the complete variable domain is DAGVTQSPTHLIKTRGQQVTLRCSPKSGHDTVSWYQQALGQGPQFIFQYYEEEERQRGNFPDRFSGHQFPNYSSELNVNALLLGDSALYLCASTIDRGEGSPLHFGNGTRLTVT.

Only one count was recorded for this clone. This chain uses TRBV10-1 with TRBJ2-3; 10 bases fit TRBD2. V dropped 4 bases and J dropped 0; count of bases not matched to a gene: 10. The CDR3 contains 18 residues. CDR1 and CDR2 from the germline V gene are WNHNN and SYGVQD (reference sequence). CDR3 sequence (DNA): TGCGCCAGCAGTGGAACTAGCGGGGCGGCCGATAGCACAGATACGCAGTATTTT. This gives the protein CASSGTSGAADSTDTQYF.